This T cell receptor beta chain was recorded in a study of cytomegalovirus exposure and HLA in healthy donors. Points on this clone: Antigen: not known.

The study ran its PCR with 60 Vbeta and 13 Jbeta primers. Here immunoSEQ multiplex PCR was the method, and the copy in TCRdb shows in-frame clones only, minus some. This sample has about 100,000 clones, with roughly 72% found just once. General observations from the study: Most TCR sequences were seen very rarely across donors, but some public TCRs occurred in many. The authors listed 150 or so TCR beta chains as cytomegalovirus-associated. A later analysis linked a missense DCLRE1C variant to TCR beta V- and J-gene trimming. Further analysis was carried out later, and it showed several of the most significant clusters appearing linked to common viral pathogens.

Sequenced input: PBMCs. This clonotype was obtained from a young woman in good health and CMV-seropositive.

DNA for the CDR3: TGTGCCAGCAGTTACTCGGGACTAGCGGGAGACAATGAGCAGTTCTTC. Protein product: CASSYSGLAGDNEQFF. V usage is TRBV6-6 and J usage is TRBJ2-1, with 14 bases identical to TRBD2. V gave up 0 bases and J gave up 5 bases; unmatched junction bases: 0. The V gene's germline CDR1 is MNHNY and CDR2 SVGAGI (reference sequence). The CDR3 sequence is 16 residues long.